The 18 T cell receptor beta chains given below trace back to one sample, sequenced in a study of identical twins. TCRdb recomputed calls from the 5' RACE reads with MiXCR, one row per CDR3 protein. Seen here are 1.5 million to 2 million distinct CDR3 sequences, about 30% observed once, and the top ten hold 0.25% to 0.3%. The specimen sequenced was cord blood. The receptors here all came from a newborn girl in good health.

The V call is TRBV27, the J call TRBJ1-5; D unclear. Trimming took off 5 bases at V and 1 base at J, with 18 bases between the two ends. Germline assignment: CDR1 MNHEY and CDR2 SMNVEV (reference sequence). This CDR3 spans 17 amino acids. The CDR3 DNA reads as TGTGCCAGCAGTCTGACGAGAGTCAGCCCCAGCAATCAGCCCCAGCATTTT. Encoded protein: CASSLTRVSPSNQPQHF.

This sequence joins TRBV5-1 and TRBJ2-7; D remains ambiguous. The germline V gene has CDR1 SGHRS and CDR2 YFSETQ. There are 14 residues in the CDR3. With 1 base removed from V and 4 bases from J, the gap between germline ends came to 12 bases. CDR3 in amino acids: CASSLRSPLYEQYF. The CDR3 DNA is TGCGCCAGCAGCTTGCGCAGCCCCCTTTACGAGCAGTACTTC. The whole variable domain, filled in from reference TRBV5-1 and TRBJ2-7, reads KAGVTQTPRYLIKTRGQQVTLSCSPISGHRSVSWYQQTPGQGLQFLFEYFSETQRNKGNFPGRFSGRQFSNSRSEMNVSTLELGDSALYLCASSLRSPLYEQYFGPGTRLTVT.

Notes on this clonotype: The junction shows a germline mismatch at one end, possibly a read error. CDR3 sequence (DNA): TGTGCCAGCGGACTAGCCAAAAACACTCAGTACTTC. It yields the protein CASGLAKNTQYF. The V and J genes are TRBV12-3 or TRBV12-4 and TRBJ2-4; TRBD2 aligns across 8 bases. This CDR3 comprises 12 residues.

The table lists this clonotype with a few counts. CDR3 coding DNA: TGTGCCAGCAGTTTGGGGGTAGTGGGGCAAGAGACCCAGTACTTC. It is translated as CASSLGVVGQETQYF. The rearrangement joins TRBV12-3 or TRBV12-4 to TRBJ2-5, with D perhaps matching TRBD1 or TRBD2 (5 bases each). V shed 3 bases and J shed 2 bases, with 13 bases lying between them. There are 15 residues in the CDR3.

Here the CDR3 DNA reads TGTGCCAGCAGTTTGACTAGCGGGTTTGAGCAGTACTTC. This translates into CASSLTSGFEQYF. The V gene is TRBV27, the J gene TRBJ2-7; the match to TRBD2 covers 10 bases. J was trimmed by 7 bases and V by 3 bases; bases with no gene match: 3. The CDR3 loop spans 13 amino acids. CDR1 is MNHEY, CDR2 SMNVEV, per germline (reference sequence).

In DNA, the CDR3 is TGTGCCAGCAGCAAAGTTTTACGGACCAGGGATAGTAAAAAAAAACTGTTTTTT. It yields the protein CASSKVLRTRDSKKKLFF. The gene calls are TRBV7-9 and TRBJ1-4, with a tentative D call TRBD1 (5 bases). Germline assignment: CDR1 SEHNR and CDR2 FQNEAQ (reference sequence). CDR3 size: 18 residues. Trimming took off 5 bases at V and 9 bases at J, with 28 bases between the two ends.

This clonotype has just a few counts. The chain has TRBV12-3 or TRBV12-4 and TRBJ2-4; tentatively, D is TRBD2 (7 bases). Trimming took 1 base from V and 6 from J, leaving 16 bases between them. The CDR3 length is 16 residues. The CDR3 DNA is TGTGCCAGCAGTTTAGTTGGTGGGGGGGCGGGAAACATTCAGTACTTC. Translation gives CASSLVGGGAGNIQYF.

The chain combines TRBV20-1 with TRBJ2-2; TRBD2 agrees at 9 bases. V dropped 5 bases and J dropped 4; count of bases not matched to a gene: 8. This CDR3 has 15 amino acids. Germline CDR1 and CDR2: DFQATT and SNEGSKA (reference sequence). Here the CDR3 reads CSAPLAGVTTGELFF. The CDR3 bases are TGCAGTGCTCCACTAGCGGGCGTAACCACCGGGGAGCTGTTTTTT.

V gene TRBV25-1 combines with J gene TRBJ2-3; D is perhaps TRBD1 or TRBD2 (6 bases each). CDR3 length equals 14 residues. The V gene lost 7 bases and the J gene lost 5 bases, with 16 bases spanning the gap. The germline V gene encodes CDR1 MGHDK and CDR2 SYGVNS. CDR3 protein: CASTKGGSGDTQYF. The CDR3 DNA reads TGTGCCAGCACGAAAGGGGGGAGTGGAGATACGCAGTATTTT.

A few counts support this clonotype. The V and J genes are TRBV29-1 and TRBJ2-3, with 15 positions matching TRBD2. This CDR3 is built from 16 residues. The trim removed 4 bases at V and 3 bases at J, leaving 5 bases unmatched. Per the germline V gene, CDR1 is SQVTM and CDR2 is ANQGSEA. The CDR3 region is CSVVRTSGGATDTQYF. CDR3 DNA sequence: TGCAGCGTTGTCCGGACTAGCGGGGGGGCGACAGATACGCAGTATTTT.

This clonotype was counted only a few times. The chain combines TRBV5-1 with TRBJ2-1, with 14 bases fitting TRBD2. The junction had 6 bases not matched to a gene; V was cut back by 3 bases and J by 1 base. This CDR3 region has 18 residues. CDR1 is SGHRS, CDR2 YFSETQ, per germline. The CDR3 coding sequence is TGCGCCAGCAGCTCAGGGACTAGCGGGAGTGTTTCCTACAATGAGCAGTTCTTC. This gives the protein CASSSGTSGSVSYNEQFF. Supplemented by reference TRBV5-1 and TRBJ2-1, the full variable domain reads KAGVTQTPRYLIKTRGQQVTLSCSPISGHRSVSWYQQTPGQGLQFLFEYFSETQRNKGNFPGRFSGRQFSNSRSEMNVSTLELGDSALYLCASSSGTSGSVSYNEQFFGPGTRLTVL.

This clonotype came up a few times. V gene TRBV28 combines with J gene TRBJ1-5; no clear D gene. The germline CDR1 and CDR2 sequences are MDHEN and SYDVKM. V was pared by 5 bases and J by 5 bases, with 19 bases between. There are 16 residues in the CDR3. This chain's CDR3 is CASSLLEAGGYQPQHF. CDR3 sequence (DNA): TGTGCCAGCAGTCTTCTGGAGGCAGGCGGATATCAGCCCCAGCATTTT. The entire variable domain, with the rest obtained from reference TRBV28 and TRBJ1-5, is as follows: DVKVTQSSRYLVKRTGEKVFLECVQDMDHENMFWYRQDPGLGLRLIYFSYDVKMKEKGDIPEGYSVSREKKERFSLILESASTNQTSMYLCASSLLEAGGYQPQHFGDGTRLSIL.

The J gene is TRBJ2-5, the V gene TRBV5-1; D ambiguous. The end of the DNA aligns better with TRBJ2-7, so the J call may be wrong. CDR1 and CDR2 from the germline V gene are SGHRS and YFSETQ. The CDR3 runs to 11 residues. Written as DNA, the CDR3 is TGCGCCAGCAGCCGGAATGGCGAGCAGTACTTC. As protein: CASSRNGEQYF.

This clonotype was found a few times. The CDR3 nucleotides read TGCAGTGCGACAGTAGCTAACTATGGCTACACCTTC. Encoded protein: CSATVANYGYTF. The gene calls are TRBV20-1 and TRBJ1-2; possibly TRBD1 for D (5 bases). V was shortened by 6 bases and J by 0 bases, with 8 bases between the two germline ends. CDR1 is DFQATT, CDR2 SNEGSKA, per germline (reference sequence). This CDR3 has 12 residues.

The V and J genes are TRBV2 and TRBJ1-5; 9 bases align to TRBD1. V shed 6 bases, J shed 3 bases, and the junction held 6 bases outside the gene matches. Looked up from germline, CDR1 is SNHLY and CDR2 is FYNNEI. The CDR3 length is 15 residues. CDR3 protein: CASRDRGWLNQPQHF. CDR3 in DNA: TGTGCCAGCAGGGACAGGGGATGGCTCAATCAGCCCCAGCATTTT.

The chain combines TRBV11-2 with TRBJ2-7; 7 bases map to TRBD1. V was pared by 3 bases and J by 3 bases, with 5 bases of the junction left unmatched. Germline CDR1 reads SGHAT; CDR2 reads FQNNGV. This CDR3 spans 14 amino acids. CDR3 coding DNA: TGTGCCAGCAGCTTCCCCGGGACAGTCTACGAGCAGTACTTC. This translates into CASSFPGTVYEQYF.

The J gene is TRBJ2-4, the V gene TRBV25-1, with D unresolved. The J call may be incorrect, as the DNA end agrees better with TRBJ2-7. Looked up from germline, CDR1 is MGHDK and CDR2 is SYGVNS. The CDR3 sequence is 16 residues long. CDR3 protein: CASSESVIAVNFEQYF. The CDR3 DNA follows: TGTGCCAGCAGTGAATCCGTAATAGCTGTGAATTTCGAGCAGTACTTC.

This clonotype was observed a few times. A much larger clone sits a single nucleotide away, making a read error possible. This chain joins TRBV27 and TRBJ2-7; TRBD2 aligns across 12 bases. The V gene end was trimmed by 6 bases and the J gene end by 7 bases; junction bases not matched to a gene: 10. The CDR3 consists of 15 residues. CDR1 MNHEY and CDR2 SMNVEV come from the germline V gene (reference sequence). The DNA for the CDR3 is TGTGCCAGCAGCCCGACTAGCGGGAGTGGCAATGAGCAGTACTTC. Protein sequence: CASSPTSGSGNEQYF.